This T cell receptor (beta chain) came from a study of T-cell memory formation after mild COVID-19 (dated by TCRdb to the early 2020s). Regarding the research as a whole: TCR sequence clusters from the two donors were found to be largely donor specific. Two young, previously healthy adult volunteers made up the cohort, one male and one female. T-cell clones expanding and contracting after mild COVID-19 in a couple of donors were tracked by longitudinal TCRalpha and TCRbeta repertoire sequencing. Here is what the overall study found, with its caveats: Some responding clones were detected in pre-infection memory, suggesting pre-existing cross-reactive memory T cells joined the SARS-CoV-2 response. Clones that contracted from day 15 to 85 showed balanced CD4/CD8 phenotypes, whereas a second wave of clones that expanded from day 15 to 37 leaned towards CD4+. Contracting CD4+ clones were located mainly in the CM and EM memory subsets, whereas CD8+ clones were found to be enriched in EMRA. The second-wave clones that peaked on day 37 were not confirmed to be SARS-CoV-2 specific. The study included only a couple of mild cases, and larger cohorts that include severe cases with pre-infection samples were judged to be necessary.

There are 13 amino acids in the CDR3, from cysteine to phenylalanine inclusive. Here the CDR3 DNA is all that survives: 39 bases in frame from base 1. A distance of 9 bases separates the germline ends of V and J, which lose 6 bases and 1 base respectively. The germline V gene encodes CDR1 SGHTA and CDR2 FQGTGA. In regard to this clonotype: Its specific antigen is unknown. Per-nucleotide qualities are absent, and no much larger clonotype sits a single base away.

Ficoll-Paque density gradient centrifugation was used to isolate PBMCs. The run used an Illumina NovaSeq 6000. TCRalpha and TCRbeta cDNA libraries were constructed by 5'RACE with constant-segment primers, with sample barcodes and unique molecular identifiers being introduced. RNA was extracted from every sample with Trizol reagent. Libraries were amplified in two PCR steps, with a second sample barcode and Illumina TruSeq adapters added in the second step. Libraries were sequenced on an Illumina NovaSeq with 2 x 150 bp paired-end reads. In the source study's methods: Demultiplexing of reads and collapsing into UMI-guided consensus sequences were performed with migec v1.2.7. Using mixcr v2.1.11, UMI consensuses were aligned to TRA and TRB V and J templates and then assembled into clonotypes. A clonotype was counted as expanded or contracted only when both edgeR and NoisET called the clonotype significant, with the noise models trained on biological replicates. For edgeR calls, the thresholds were a false discovery rate-adjusted p below 0.01 and a log2 fold-change of 1. PCA with hierarchical clustering of max-normalized trajectories of the 1000 most abundant clonotypes was used as exploratory dynamics analysis. The CD4 or CD8 phenotype of responding clones was assigned using the separately sequenced CD4+ and CD8+ repertoires. TCRdb handled the public reads itself, with Q25 trimming in fastp and clone calling in MiXCR, and kept productive beta chains. Merged by CDR3 protein, the rows form single entries marked with the most common genes and DNA. In this record, the V and J calls reflect TCRdb's handling and not the investigators' own analysis. The sample profile shows about 470,000 distinct CDR3 sequences; nearly 25% of them were found once. The ten largest make up 9.5% to 15% of the sample.

The V gene is TRBV7-3 and the J gene is TRBJ1-1; 5 matching bases give a weak D call of TRBD1. Sequenced material: PBMCs or a T cell subset sorted from them (not recorded which). This TCR was sampled from an adult woman who had mild COVID-19 (a few samples of this study predate the infection). The sample titles of this study are shuffled in the database, so cell type and time point are left out; the donor was told from shared clones. The sequence in DNA is TGTGCCAGCAGAAAAGACAGGAACACTGAAGCTTTCTTT. It is translated as CASRKDRNTEAFF.